This T cell receptor (beta chain) emerged from a study of CD8+ T cells in alopecia areata. Study at large: Tofacitinib was taken orally by treated patients, and the dose was 5 to 10 mg twice daily. Study-level findings and limits: Just one nonresponder means the tie between baseline CD8+ expansion and response stays uncertain. Between patients, shared TCR sequences were less clear than in mice. This was possibly due in part to HLA diversity in the patient population. Tofacitinib yielded significantly lower scalp clonality and fewer expanded CD8+ clones among the top 100.

Documented treatment: oral pan-JAK inhibitor, 5-10 mg twice daily. Trimming took 4 bases from V and 7 from J, leaving 14 bases between them. The CDR3 runs 14 residues. Per germline, CDR1 SNHLY and CDR2 FYNNEI. Extraction of RNA preceded its reverse transcription into cDNA, which served as the sequencing template. The protocol was immunoSEQ multiplex PCR, while the TCRdb copy is restricted to in-frame clones and leaves out a portion. The sample has hundreds of thousands of clones; around 65% are singletons. A word on this clone: Antigen unknown.

The chain recombines TRBV2 with TRBJ2-4; weak D call: TRBD2 (6 bases). The sample in question was CD4+ T cells sorted from blood, obtained around week 42, from a patient treated with tofacitinib. This TCR was sampled from a human donor with alopecia areata. CDR3 nucleotides: TGTGCCAGCAGTGCCCAGCGGGTGGGTAACATTCAGTACTTC. Translated: CASSAQRVGNIQYF.